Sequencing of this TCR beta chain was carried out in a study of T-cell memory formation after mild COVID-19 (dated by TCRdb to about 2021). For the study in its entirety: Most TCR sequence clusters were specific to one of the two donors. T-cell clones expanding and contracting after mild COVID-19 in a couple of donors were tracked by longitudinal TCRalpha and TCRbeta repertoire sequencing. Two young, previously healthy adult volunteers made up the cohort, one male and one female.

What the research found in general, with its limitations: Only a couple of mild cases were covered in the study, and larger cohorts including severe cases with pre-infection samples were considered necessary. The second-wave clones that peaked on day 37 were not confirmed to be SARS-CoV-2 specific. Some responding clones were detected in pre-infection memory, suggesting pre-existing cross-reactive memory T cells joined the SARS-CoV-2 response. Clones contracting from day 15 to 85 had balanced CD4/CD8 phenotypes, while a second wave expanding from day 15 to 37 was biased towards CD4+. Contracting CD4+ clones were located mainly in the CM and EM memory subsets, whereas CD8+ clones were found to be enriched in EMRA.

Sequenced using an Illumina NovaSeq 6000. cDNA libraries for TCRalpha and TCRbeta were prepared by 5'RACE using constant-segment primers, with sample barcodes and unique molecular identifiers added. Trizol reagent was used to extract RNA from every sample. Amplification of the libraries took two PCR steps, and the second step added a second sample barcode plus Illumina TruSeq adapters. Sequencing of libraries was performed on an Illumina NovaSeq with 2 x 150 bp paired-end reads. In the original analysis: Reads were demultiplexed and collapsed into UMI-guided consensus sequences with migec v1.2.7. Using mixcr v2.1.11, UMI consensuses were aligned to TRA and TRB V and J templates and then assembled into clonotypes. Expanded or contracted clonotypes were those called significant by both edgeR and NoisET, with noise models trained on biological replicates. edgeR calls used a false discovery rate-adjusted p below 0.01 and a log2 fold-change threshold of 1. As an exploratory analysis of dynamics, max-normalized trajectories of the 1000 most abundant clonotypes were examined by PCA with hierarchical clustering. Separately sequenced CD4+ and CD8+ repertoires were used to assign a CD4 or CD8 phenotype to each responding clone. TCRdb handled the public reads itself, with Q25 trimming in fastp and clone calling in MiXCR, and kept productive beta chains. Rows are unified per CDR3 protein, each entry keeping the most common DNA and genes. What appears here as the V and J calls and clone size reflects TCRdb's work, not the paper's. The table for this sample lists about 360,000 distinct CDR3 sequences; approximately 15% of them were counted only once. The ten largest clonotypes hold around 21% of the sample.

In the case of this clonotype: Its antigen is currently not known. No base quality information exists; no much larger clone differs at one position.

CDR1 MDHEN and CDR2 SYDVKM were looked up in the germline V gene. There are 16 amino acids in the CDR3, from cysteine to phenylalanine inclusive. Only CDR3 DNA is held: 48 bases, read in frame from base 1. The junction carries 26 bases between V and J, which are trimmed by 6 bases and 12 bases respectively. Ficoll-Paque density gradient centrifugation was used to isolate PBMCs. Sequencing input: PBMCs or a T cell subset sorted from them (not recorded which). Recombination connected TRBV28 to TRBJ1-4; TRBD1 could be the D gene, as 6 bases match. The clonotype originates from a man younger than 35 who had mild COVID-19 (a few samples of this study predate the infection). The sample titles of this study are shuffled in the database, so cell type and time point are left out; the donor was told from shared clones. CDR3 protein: CASSLTTGPLPGELFF. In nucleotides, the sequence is TGTGCCAGCAGCCTTACGACAGGCCCACTACCCGGGGAACTGTTTTTT.